This TCR beta chain was sequenced in a study of cytomegalovirus exposure and HLA in healthy donors. Across the study: HLA-typed donors were the source of approximately 85 million unique TCRs, which an early data release held. General study findings and limits: TCR beta chains numbering some 150 were designated cytomegalovirus-associated. Serostatus for CMV was the only available immune exposure information. In a later analysis, TCR beta V- and J-gene trimming was associated with a missense DCLRE1C variant.

The PCR used 60 Vbeta and 13 Jbeta primers. Assay used: immunoSEQ multiplex PCR; TCRdb lists only in-frame clones, some missing. The sample has just over 95,000 clones, about 76% seen once. Details on this clone: Its antigen remains unknown.

The sample comprised PBMCs. This receptor was obtained from a woman aged 40 to 50 in good health and CMV-seronegative.

In DNA form, the CDR3 reads TGTGCCAGCCACGGGACAGGGGTTGGCTATGGCTACACCTTC. Protein product: CASHGTGVGYGYTF. This chain uses TRBV18 with TRBJ1-2; 10 bases line up with TRBD1. Trimming removed 8 bases from V and 4 bases from J; junction bases left unmatched: 7. Germline CDR1 and CDR2: KGHSH and LQKENI. The CDR3 has 14 residues.